Presented here are 11 T cell receptor beta chains from one specimen sequenced in a study of OX40 agonist ivuxolimab in advanced cancers. The protocol was immunoSEQ multiplex PCR, while the TCRdb copy is restricted to in-frame clones and leaves out a portion. Among approximately 130,000 clones listed, around nine tenths were seen once. The source material was CD4+ or CD8+ T cells sorted from blood, sampled in a trial of the OX40 agonist ivuxolimab. The origin of the receptors is an adult with an advanced solid tumor such as melanoma, head and neck, liver or kidney cancer.

The rearrangement joins TRBV25-1 to TRBJ2-5; TRBD2 matches at 7 bases. The J call may be wrong; the DNA end is better matched by TRBJ2-7. Germline CDR1 MGHDK, CDR2 SYGVNS. This CDR3 contains 15 residues. CDR3 DNA: TGTGCCAGCAGTGAATTCGTGGGAGGGCCGGTCGAGCAGTACTTC. This translates into CASSEFVGGPVEQYF.

The chain carries TRBV28 and TRBJ1-2; perhaps TRBD1 as D (6 bases). Trimming took 6 bases from V and 6 from J, leaving 14 bases between them. From germline, CDR1 is MDHEN and CDR2 SYDVKM. This CDR3 contains 13 residues. CDR3 nucleotides: TGTGCCAGCAGCACCCCCGGGGGCAATGGCTACACCTTC. As protein: CASSTPGGNGYTF.

The chain joins TRBV27 to TRBJ1-6, with 9 bases identical to TRBD1. The CDR3 totals 15 residues. V lost 1 base to trimming and J lost 8 bases; unmatched junction nucleotides: 3. Germline values: CDR1 MNHEY, CDR2 SMNVEV (reference sequence). CDR3 protein: CASSLYRDRDSPLHF. The CDR3 coding sequence is TGTGCCAGCAGTTTATACCGGGACAGGGATTCACCCCTCCACTTT.

The chain is built from TRBV28 and TRBJ2-1; 9 bases map to TRBD2. This CDR3 is built from 15 residues. CDR1 is MDHEN and CDR2 is SYDVKM in the germline V gene. The trim removed 6 bases at V and 4 bases at J, leaving 7 bases unmatched. Written as DNA, the CDR3 is TGTGCCAGCAGCCCACTAGCGGGCTCTTACAATGAGCAGTTCTTC. Its protein product is CASSPLAGSYNEQFF.

The chain uses TRBV6-4 and TRBJ1-4; D gene unclear. From germline, CDR1 is MRHNA and CDR2 SNTAGT. The CDR3 sequence is 13 residues long. Trimming stripped 6 bases from V and 7 bases from J, with 12 bases between. The CDR3 sequence: CASSETGSEKLFF. The CDR3 DNA sequence: TGTGCCAGCAGCGAAACTGGGAGTGAAAAACTGTTTTTT.

The genes are TRBV4-1 and TRBJ2-5, with 9 nucleotides matching TRBD2. The end of the DNA fits TRBJ2-7 better, so the J call may be wrong. Germline assignment: CDR1 MGHRA and CDR2 YSYEKL. CDR3 size: 13 residues. CDR3 DNA: TGCGCCAGCAGCCAACTAGCGGGGTACGAGCAGTACTTC. As protein: CASSQLAGYEQYF.

This chain joins TRBV28 and TRBJ1-5; 7 bases fit TRBD1. The CDR3 is 15 amino acids. V shed 10 bases, J shed 0 bases, and the junction held 9 bases outside the gene matches. The V gene's germline CDR1 is MDHEN and CDR2 SYDVKM. Here the CDR3 reads CAIKQGPNSNQPQHF. The DNA of the CDR3 is TGTGCCATCAAACAGGGGCCCAATAGCAATCAGCCCCAGCATTTT.

The rearrangement uses TRBV5-3 and TRBJ2-2; TRBD2 matches 9 bases. TRBV5-3 is assigned to the ORF class and has an uncertain function. Trimming at V came to 0 bases and at J to 3 bases, leaving 3 bases not matched to a gene. The length of the CDR3 is 16 residues. CDR3 loop: CARSLASGDDTGELFF. CDR3 DNA: TGTGCCAGAAGCTTGGCTAGCGGGGACGACACCGGGGAGCTGTTTTTT.

This clone occurred once. The V call is TRBV11-2, the J call TRBJ1-2, with D possibly TRBD1 on 5 matching bases. V was trimmed by 4 bases and J by 6 bases, leaving 21 bases between them. The CDR3 runs 16 residues. The germline gives CDR1 SGHAT, CDR2 FQNNGV. This chain's CDR3 is CASSSRWGGVGHGYTF. DNA of the CDR3: TGTGCCAGCAGCTCTCGGTGGGGCGGAGTGGGGCATGGCTACACCTTC.

This clone was seen a single time. The J gene is TRBJ1-5, the V gene TRBV15; possibly TRBD1 for D (5 bases). Germline V CDR1 and CDR2: LNHNV, YYDKDF (reference sequence). V was clipped by 5 bases and J by 1 base, with 9 bases between them. This CDR3 spans 14 amino acids. As DNA, the CDR3 is TGTGCCACCAGCGGCGGGGGAAGCAATCAGCCCCAGCATTTT. Its protein product is CATSGGGSNQPQHF.

The chain recombines TRBV21-1 with TRBJ2-3; the table's D gene call, TRBD1, was not cross checked with the DNA. TRBV21-1 is termed a pseudogene. CDR3 length: 18 residues. This CDR3 is CASSKEVTGHDGTDTQYF. The DNA of the CDR3 is TGTGCCAGCAGCAAAGAGGTAACAGGGCATGATGGCACAGATACGCAGTATTTT.